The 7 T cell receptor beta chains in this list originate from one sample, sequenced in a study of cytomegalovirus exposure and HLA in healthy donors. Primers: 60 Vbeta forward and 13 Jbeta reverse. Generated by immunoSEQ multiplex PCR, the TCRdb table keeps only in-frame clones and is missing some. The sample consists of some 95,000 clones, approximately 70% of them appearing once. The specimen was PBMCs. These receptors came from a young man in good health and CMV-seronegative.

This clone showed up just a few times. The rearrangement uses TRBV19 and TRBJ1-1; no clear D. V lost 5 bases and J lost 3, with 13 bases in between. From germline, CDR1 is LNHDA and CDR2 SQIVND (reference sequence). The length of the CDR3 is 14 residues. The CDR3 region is CASSSREGDTEAFF. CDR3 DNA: TGTGCCAGTAGTTCACGAGAGGGCGACACTGAAGCTTTCTTT.

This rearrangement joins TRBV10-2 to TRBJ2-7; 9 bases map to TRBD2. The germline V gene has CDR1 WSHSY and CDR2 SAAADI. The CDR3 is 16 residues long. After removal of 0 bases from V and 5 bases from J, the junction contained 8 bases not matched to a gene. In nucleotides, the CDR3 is TGCGCCAGCAGTGAGTCGTTCCTAGCGGGAAGGAACGAGCAGTACTTC. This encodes CASSESFLAGRNEQYF.

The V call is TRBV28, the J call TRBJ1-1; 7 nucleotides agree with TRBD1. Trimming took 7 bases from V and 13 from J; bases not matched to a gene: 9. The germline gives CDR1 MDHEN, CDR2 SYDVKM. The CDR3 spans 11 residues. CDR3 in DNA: TGTGCCAGCACCCGGAGACAGGGAGTTTTCTTT. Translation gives CASTRRQGVFF.

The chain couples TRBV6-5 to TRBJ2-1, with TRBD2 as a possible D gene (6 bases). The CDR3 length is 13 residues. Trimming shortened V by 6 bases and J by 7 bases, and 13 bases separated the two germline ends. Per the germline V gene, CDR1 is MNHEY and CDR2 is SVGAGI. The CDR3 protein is CASRRGGLNEQFF. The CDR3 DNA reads TGTGCCAGCAGGCGTGGAGGGTTAAATGAGCAGTTCTTC.

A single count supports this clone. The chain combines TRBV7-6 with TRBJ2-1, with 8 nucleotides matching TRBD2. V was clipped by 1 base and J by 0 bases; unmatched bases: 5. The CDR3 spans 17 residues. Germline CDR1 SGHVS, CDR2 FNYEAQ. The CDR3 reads CASSLVAGTNSYNEQFF. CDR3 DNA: TGTGCCAGCAGCTTAGTAGCGGGGACTAACTCCTACAATGAGCAGTTCTTC.

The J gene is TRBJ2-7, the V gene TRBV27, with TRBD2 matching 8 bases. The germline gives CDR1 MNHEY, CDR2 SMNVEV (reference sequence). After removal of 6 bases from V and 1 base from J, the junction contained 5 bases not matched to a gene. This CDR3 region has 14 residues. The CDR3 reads CASSKLAASYEQYF. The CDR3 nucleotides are TGTGCCAGCAGCAAACTAGCGGCATCCTACGAGCAGTACTTC.

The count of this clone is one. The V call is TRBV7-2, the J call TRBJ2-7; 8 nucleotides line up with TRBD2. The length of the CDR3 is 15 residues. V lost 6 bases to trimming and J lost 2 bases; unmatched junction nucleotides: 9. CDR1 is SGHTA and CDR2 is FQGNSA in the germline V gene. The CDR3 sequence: CASRGGGTNTYEQYF. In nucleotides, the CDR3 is TGTGCCAGCAGAGGCGGGGGGACTAACACCTACGAGCAGTACTTC.